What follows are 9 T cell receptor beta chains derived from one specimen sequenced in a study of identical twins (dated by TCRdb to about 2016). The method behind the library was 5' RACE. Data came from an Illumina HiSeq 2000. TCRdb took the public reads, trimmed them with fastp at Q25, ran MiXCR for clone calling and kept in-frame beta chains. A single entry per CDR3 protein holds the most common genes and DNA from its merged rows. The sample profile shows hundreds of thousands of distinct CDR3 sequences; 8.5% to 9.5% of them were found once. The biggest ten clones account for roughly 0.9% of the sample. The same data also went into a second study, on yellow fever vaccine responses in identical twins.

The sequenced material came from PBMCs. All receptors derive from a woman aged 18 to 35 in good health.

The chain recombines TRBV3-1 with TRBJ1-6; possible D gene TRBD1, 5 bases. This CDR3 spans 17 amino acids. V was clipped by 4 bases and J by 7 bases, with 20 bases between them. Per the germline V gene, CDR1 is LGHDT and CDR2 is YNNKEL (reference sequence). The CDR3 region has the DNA TGTGCCAGCAGCCCATGGGAGAGGAAGGGGTACAATTCACCCCTCCACTTT. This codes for CASSPWERKGYNSPLHF. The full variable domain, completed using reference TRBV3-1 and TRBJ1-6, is DTAVSQTPKYLVTQMGNDKSIKCEQNLGHDTMYWYKQDSKKFLKIMFSYNNKELIINETVPNRFSPKSPDKAHLNLHINSLELGDSAVYFCASSPWERKGYNSPLHFGNGTRLTVT.

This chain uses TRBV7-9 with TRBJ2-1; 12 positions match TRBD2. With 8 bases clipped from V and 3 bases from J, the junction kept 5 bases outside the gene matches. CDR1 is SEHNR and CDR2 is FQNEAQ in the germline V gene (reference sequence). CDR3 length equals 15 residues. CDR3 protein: CASGLAGSRYNEQFF. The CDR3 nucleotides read TGTGCCAGCGGACTAGCGGGGTCACGCTACAATGAGCAGTTCTTC.

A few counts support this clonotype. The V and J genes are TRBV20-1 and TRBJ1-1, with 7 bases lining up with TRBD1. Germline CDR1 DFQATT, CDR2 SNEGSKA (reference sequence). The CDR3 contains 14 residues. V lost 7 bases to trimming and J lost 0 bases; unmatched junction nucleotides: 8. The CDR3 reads CSVGGDRVNTEAFF. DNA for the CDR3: TGCAGTGTGGGAGGGGACAGAGTGAACACTGAAGCTTTCTTT.

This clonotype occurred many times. The CDR3 loop is CASSDRDNTEAFF. Here the CDR3 DNA reads TGTGCCAGCAGTGACCGGGACAACACTGAAGCTTTCTTT. J is TRBJ1-1 and V is TRBV6-4; D is possibly TRBD1 (5 bases). CDR1 is MRHNA and CDR2 is SNTAGT in the germline V gene. The CDR3 loop spans 13 amino acids. Between the trimmed V and J ends, which lost 2 bases and 2 bases, there was a span of 6 bases.

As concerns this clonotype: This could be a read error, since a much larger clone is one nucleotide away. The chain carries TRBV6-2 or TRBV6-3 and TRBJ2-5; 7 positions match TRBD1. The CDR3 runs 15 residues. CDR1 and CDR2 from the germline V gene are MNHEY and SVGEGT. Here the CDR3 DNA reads TGTGCCAGCAGTGCCCCGAGGGACAGCCAAGGGACCCAGTACTTC. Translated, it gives CASSAPRDSQGTQYF.

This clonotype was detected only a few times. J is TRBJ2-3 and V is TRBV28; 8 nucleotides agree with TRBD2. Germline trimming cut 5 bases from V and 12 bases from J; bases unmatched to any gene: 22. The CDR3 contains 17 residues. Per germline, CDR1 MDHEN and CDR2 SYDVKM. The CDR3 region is CASSPPHAGAGVPPQYF. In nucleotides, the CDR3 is TGTGCCAGCAGTCCCCCCCATGCGGGAGCGGGAGTCCCTCCACAGTATTTT.

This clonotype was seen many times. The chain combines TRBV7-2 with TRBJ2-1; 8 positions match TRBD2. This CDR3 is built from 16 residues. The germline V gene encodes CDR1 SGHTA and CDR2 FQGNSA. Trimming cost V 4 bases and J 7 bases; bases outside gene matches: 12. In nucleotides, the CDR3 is TGTGCCAGCAGCTCCGGAGCGGGAGTACTTGATAATGAGCAGTTCTTC. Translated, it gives CASSSGAGVLDNEQFF.

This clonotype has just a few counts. CDR3 DNA sequence: TGTGCCAGCAGTTACGAAGACTCTAACTATGGCTACACCTTC. Translated: CASSYEDSNYGYTF. The rearrangement joins TRBV6-5 to TRBJ1-2; no reliable D call. Between the trimmed V and J ends, which lost 2 bases and 0 bases, there was a span of 7 bases. The CDR3 is 14 amino acids. The germline V gene encodes CDR1 MNHEY and CDR2 SVGAGI.

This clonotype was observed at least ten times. The CDR3 loop is CASSYGGQGTEAFF. As DNA, the CDR3 is TGTGCCAGCAGTTACGGGGGGCAGGGCACTGAAGCTTTCTTT. J is TRBJ1-1 and V is TRBV6-5; weak D call: TRBD1 (6 bases). The V and J ends lost 2 bases and 4 bases respectively, with 11 bases between them. The CDR3 contains 14 residues. Germline V gene sequence: CDR1 MNHEY, CDR2 SVGAGI.